These 30 T cell receptor beta chains were sequenced from one sample in a study of T cell responses to AZD1222 COVID-19 vaccine. Clones were sequenced by immunoSEQ multiplex PCR, and TCRdb holds only the in-frame ones, with some missing. Here the sample spans some 120,000 clones, roughly 92% being singletons. Sequenced here: peripheral blood, sampled 28 days after the second AZD1222 dose. Every receptor here comes from an adult who received the AZD1222 COVID-19 vaccine.

V and J are TRBV19 and TRBJ1-5; tentative D call: TRBD1 (6 bases). The germline V gene has CDR1 LNHDA and CDR2 SQIVND (reference sequence). V dropped 6 bases and J dropped 0 bases, with 9 bases sitting between them. This CDR3 contains 14 residues. This chain's CDR3 is CASRRTASNQPQHF. In DNA form, the CDR3 reads TGTGCCAGTAGAAGGACAGCTAGCAATCAGCCCCAGCATTTT.

The chain uses TRBV2 and TRBJ2-3; 12 bases line up with TRBD2. Germline V gene data show CDR1 as SNHLY and CDR2 as FYNNEI. J gave up 3 bases and V 5 bases, and 9 bases lay outside the gene matches. The CDR3 has 17 residues. This CDR3 reads CASSTSGRTVLTDTQYF. In nucleotides, the CDR3 is TGTGCCAGCAGTACTAGCGGGAGGACCGTGCTTACAGATACGCAGTATTTT.

The chain carries TRBV2 and TRBJ2-7, with TRBD1 matching over 9 bases. The CDR3 consists of 15 residues. Germline V gives CDR1 SNHLY, CDR2 FYNNEI. V lost 1 base, J lost 4 bases, and 5 bases stayed unmatched. The CDR3, as DNA: TGTGCCAGCAGTGAAGGGGGGACAGGGTATTACGAGCAGTACTTC. Protein: CASSEGGTGYYEQYF.

V and J are TRBV6-1 and TRBJ1-5, with D uncertain. V dropped 3 bases and J dropped 5 bases, with 20 bases sitting between them. Per germline, CDR1 MNHNS and CDR2 SASEGT. The CDR3 is 17 amino acids. CDR3 in DNA: TGTGCCAGCAGTGACAGCTTAAGAACACGGAAAGATCAGCCCCAGCATTTT. Its translation: CASSDSLRTRKDQPQHF.

DNA for the CDR3: TGTGCCAGCAGCATGGGACTAGCGGTGGACGAGCAGTACTTC. Translating it yields CASSMGLAVDEQYF. This chain links TRBV6-5 with TRBJ2-7; 11 nucleotides match TRBD2. Trimming took 6 bases from V and 5 from J; bases not matched to a gene: 6. The CDR3 loop spans 14 amino acids. The germline V gene encodes CDR1 MNHEY and CDR2 SVGAGI.

The chain couples TRBV3-1 (or the pseudogene TRBV3-2) to TRBJ2-5, with 13 nucleotides matching TRBD2. The CDR3 is 15 amino acids. Germline CDR1 reads LGHDT; CDR2 reads YNNKEL (reference sequence). V was clipped by 5 bases and J by 4 bases; unmatched bases: 4. CDR3: CASSSRTSGRETQYF. CDR3 coding DNA: TGTGCCAGCAGCTCCCGGACTAGCGGGAGAGAGACCCAGTACTTC.

This clone showed up just once. This chain joins TRBV7-9 and TRBJ2-1, with D possibly being TRBD2 (5 bases). CDR3 length: 15 residues. V lost 3 bases, J lost 8 bases, and 17 bases lay in between. Germline V gene lookup returns CDR1 SEHNR and CDR2 FQNEAQ (reference sequence). CDR3 region: CASSLAGGAGHEQFF. The DNA for the CDR3 is TGTGCCAGCAGCTTGGCGGGTGGAGCCGGCCATGAGCAGTTCTTC.

The J gene is TRBJ2-3, the V gene TRBV4-1, with D uncertain. Germline V gene sequence: CDR1 MGHRA, CDR2 YSYEKL. Trimming cost V 5 bases and J 2 bases, with 8 bases left between them. CDR3 length: 13 residues. CDR3 amino acids: CASSSVFTDTQYF. The DNA for the CDR3 is TGCGCCAGCAGCAGCGTATTCACAGATACGCAGTATTTT.

This clone was seen more than once but under ten times. Here the CDR3 reads CASSLMTGTGELFF. The CDR3 DNA is TGTGCCAGCAGCTTAATGACAGGGACGGGGGAGCTGTTTTTT. The J gene is TRBJ2-2, the V gene TRBV7-3; TRBD1 matches 7 bases. This CDR3 region has 14 residues. Germline V gene data show CDR1 as SGHTA and CDR2 as FQGTGA. Unmatched junction bases numbered 4, after V lost 1 base and J lost 8 bases.

Written as DNA, the CDR3 is TGTGCTAGTGGCTACGGACCCGAGCAGTTCTTC. This translates into CASGYGPEQFF. V is TRBV12-5 and J is TRBJ2-1; D uncertain. With 6 bases removed from V and 10 bases from J, the gap between germline ends came to 10 bases. Germline lookup yields CDR1 LGHNT and CDR2 FRNRAP. CDR3 size: 11 residues. Based on the CDR3 plus reference TRBV12-5 and TRBJ2-1, the full variable domain is DARVTQTPRHKVTEMGQEVTMRCQPILGHNTVFWYRQTMMQGLELLAYFRNRAPLDDSGMPKDRFSAEMPDATLATLKIQPSEPRDSAVYFCASGYGPEQFFGPGTRLTVL.

The chain carries TRBV6-1 and TRBJ1-5; TRBD1 is a possible D gene (6 bases). Germline V CDR1 and CDR2: MNHNS, SASEGT. This CDR3 has 16 residues. The V gene lost 0 bases and the J gene lost 2 bases, with 11 bases spanning the gap. CDR3 bases: TGTGCCAGCAGTGAAGCACAGGGAATAGGCAATCAGCCCCAGCATTTT. Translated: CASSEAQGIGNQPQHF.

The DNA for the CDR3 is TGTGCCAGCAGTTACGGGCCGGGAAGGGGTTCGGATGAAGCTTTCTTT. As protein: CASSYGPGRGSDEAFF. The chain carries TRBV6-5 and TRBJ1-1; possibly TRBD1 for D (5 bases). Germline V gene data show CDR1 as MNHEY and CDR2 as SVGAGI. V dropped 2 bases and J dropped 7 bases, with 20 bases sitting between them. The CDR3 runs to 16 residues.

The chain recombines TRBV5-1 with TRBJ1-3; tentatively, D is TRBD1 (5 bases). Germline V CDR1 and CDR2: SGHRS, YFSETQ. Between the trimmed V and J ends, which lost 4 bases and 6 bases, there was a span of 14 bases. This CDR3 region has 14 residues. The CDR3 loop is CASSEGRGENTIYF. The CDR3 DNA sequence: TGCGCCAGCAGCGAAGGTCGAGGGGAAAACACCATATATTTT.

The chain combines TRBV9 with TRBJ2-3; 10 bases are a match to TRBD2. In germline, CDR1 is SGDLS, CDR2 YYNGEE. CDR3 length: 18 amino acids. V trimming: 0 bases; J trimming: 4 bases; junction bases outside the gene matches: 11. The CDR3 nucleotides are TGTGCCAGCAGCGTAGAGTCTAGCGGGAGTACAGGGCCAGATACGCAGTATTTT. It yields the protein CASSVESSGSTGPDTQYF.

This chain links TRBV28 with TRBJ1-5, with TRBD1 as a possible D gene (5 bases). Germline V gene sequence: CDR1 MDHEN, CDR2 SYDVKM. The length of the CDR3 is 16 residues. Trimming shortened V by 2 bases and J by 0 bases, and 11 bases separated the two germline ends. CDR3 sequence (DNA): TGTGCCAGCAGTTTAATGGGGGGGACTAGCAATCAGCCCCAGCATTTT. As protein: CASSLMGGTSNQPQHF.

J is TRBJ2-1 and V is TRBV19; no clear D. V shed 0 bases and J shed 4 bases, with 16 bases lying between them. The CDR3 is 17 residues long. Germline V gives CDR1 LNHDA, CDR2 SQIVND (reference sequence). The CDR3 DNA follows: TGTGCCAGTAGTATAGATCTCTCACGATCCGCGTACAATGAGCAGTTCTTC. It translates to CASSIDLSRSAYNEQFF.

The chain employs TRBV18 and TRBJ2-7; 8 nucleotides match TRBD2. Trimming cost V 0 bases and J 2 bases; bases outside gene matches: 6. Germline V gene lookup returns CDR1 KGHSH and CDR2 LQKENI. The CDR3 is made up of 16 amino acids. CDR3 sequence (DNA): TGTGCCAGCTCACCACCTAGCGGGACACACACCTACGAGCAGTACTTC. Translation: CASSPPSGTHTYEQYF.

The chain joins TRBV28 to TRBJ1-5, with TRBD1 as a possible D gene (6 bases). V was pared by 5 bases and J by 3 bases, with 11 bases between. CDR3 length: 14 amino acids. The germline V gene has CDR1 MDHEN and CDR2 SYDVKM. CDR3: CASSPRGYNQPQHF. The CDR3 DNA reads TGTGCCAGCAGTCCCAGGGGATACAATCAGCCCCAGCATTTT.

J is TRBJ2-7 and V is TRBV18, with 9 bases lining up with TRBD1. J lost 7 bases, V lost 3 bases, and 13 bases had no gene match. CDR1 and CDR2 (germline): KGHSH, LQKENI. This CDR3 contains 16 residues. CDR3 nucleotides: TGTGCCAGCTCACCCCTATCCCCGGGACAGGGATGGGAGCAGTACTTC. Translating gives CASSPLSPGQGWEQYF. Based on the CDR3 plus reference TRBV18 and TRBJ2-7, the full variable domain is NAGVMQNPRHLVRRRGQEARLRCSPMKGHSHVYWYRQLPEEGLKFMVYLQKENIIDESGMPKERFSAEFPKEGPSILRIQQVVRGDSAAYFCASSPLSPGQGWEQYFGPGTRLTVT.

The V call is TRBV12-3 or TRBV12-4, the J call TRBJ1-1; 12 nucleotides agree with TRBD1. This CDR3 comprises 13 residues. V trimming: 7 bases; J trimming: 8 bases; junction bases outside the gene matches: 5. The CDR3 sequence: CASTIGTGGEAFF. The CDR3 DNA is TGTGCCAGCACCATAGGGACAGGGGGCGAAGCTTTCTTT.

The chain links TRBV2 to TRBJ1-1, with a weak D call TRBD1 (6 bases). The CDR3 loop spans 13 amino acids. Germline V gives CDR1 SNHLY, CDR2 FYNNEI. Between the trimmed V and J ends, which lost 7 bases and 4 bases, there was a span of 13 bases. The chain's CDR3 is CASNMDSRTEAFF. The CDR3 DNA sequence: TGTGCCAGCAATATGGACAGTCGCACTGAAGCTTTCTTT.

The rearrangement uses TRBV27 and TRBJ1-1; D is perhaps TRBD1 (6 bases). Germline CDR1 is MNHEY and CDR2 is SMNVEV (reference sequence). The CDR3 runs to 12 residues. V was shortened by 8 bases and J by 4 bases, with 11 bases between the two germline ends. CDR3 sequence (DNA): TGTGCCAGCCGTCAGGGGTTCACTGAAGCTTTCTTT. It yields the protein CASRQGFTEAFF.

This clone was seen only a few times. This sequence joins TRBV6-5 and TRBJ1-5; 10 positions agree with TRBD1. CDR1 is MNHEY and CDR2 is SVGAGI in the germline V gene. The CDR3 sequence is 14 residues long. With 4 bases clipped from V and 5 bases from J, the junction kept 2 bases outside the gene matches. This CDR3 is CASSWGTGDQPQHF. Here the CDR3 DNA reads TGTGCCAGCAGTTGGGGGACAGGGGATCAGCCCCAGCATTTT.

This clone was observed a few times. The V call is TRBV9, the J call TRBJ2-7, with D possibly TRBD1 on 6 matching bases. Trimming left V 2 bases short and J 0 bases short, with 9 bases between. The CDR3 spans 14 residues. The germline V gene has CDR1 SGDLS and CDR2 YYNGEE. The CDR3 nucleotides are TGTGCCAGCAGCGTCACAGGGAACTCCTACGAGCAGTACTTC. This gives the protein CASSVTGNSYEQYF.

The chain links TRBV6-6 to TRBJ1-4; TRBD1 aligns across 8 bases. V shed 7 bases and J 5 bases; nucleotides not matched to a gene: 6. The CDR3 is made up of 14 amino acids. The germline V gene encodes CDR1 MNHNY and CDR2 SVGAGI (reference sequence). This CDR3 reads CASTQQGVNEKLFF. The CDR3 DNA follows: TGTGCCAGCACCCAACAGGGGGTGAATGAAAAACTGTTTTTT.

For the CDR3, the DNA is TGTGCCAGCTCACCACTCTCGGGGAGCAATCAGCCCCAGCATTTT. The encoded protein is CASSPLSGSNQPQHF. This chain connects TRBV18 to TRBJ1-5; no clear D. Per the germline V gene, CDR1 is KGHSH and CDR2 is LQKENI. The CDR3 has 15 amino acids. V lost 1 base to trimming and J lost 1 base, with 8 bases between them. Filled out from reference TRBV18 and TRBJ1-5, the complete variable domain reads NAGVMQNPRHLVRRRGQEARLRCSPMKGHSHVYWYRQLPEEGLKFMVYLQKENIIDESGMPKERFSAEFPKEGPSILRIQQVVRGDSAAYFCASSPLSGSNQPQHFGDGTRLSIL.

This chain links TRBV6-4 with TRBJ1-2; no definite D call. Germline V gives CDR1 MRHNA, CDR2 SNTAGT. This CDR3 comprises 13 residues. Trimming left V 8 bases short and J 4 bases short, with 14 bases between. DNA of the CDR3: TGTGCCAGCCGCCTCCAGCTCTCCTATGGCTACACCTTC. This sequence encodes CASRLQLSYGYTF.

The V and J genes are TRBV10-1 and TRBJ2-3; either TRBD1 or TRBD2 may fit D (5 bases each). V lost 8 bases to trimming and J lost 5 bases, with 11 bases between them. The CDR3 extends over 12 amino acids. CDR1 and CDR2 from the germline V gene are WNHNN and SYGVQD (reference sequence). CDR3 DNA sequence: TGCGCCAGCGGGGCTAGCCTAGATACGCAGTATTTT. Translation gives CASGASLDTQYF.

The chain couples TRBV6-5 to TRBJ1-1; D not certain. This CDR3 region has 13 residues. Germline V gene sequence: CDR1 MNHEY, CDR2 SVGAGI. Between the trimmed V and J ends, which lost 6 bases and 1 base, there was a span of 9 bases. The CDR3 sequence is CASRMEGNTEAFF. In DNA form, the CDR3 reads TGTGCCAGCAGAATGGAGGGGAACACTGAAGCTTTCTTT.

V and J are TRBV7-9 and TRBJ1-5, with D unresolved. The length of the CDR3 is 14 residues. The germline V and J ends were trimmed by 3 bases and 4 bases, with 10 bases remaining between them. Per the germline V gene, CDR1 is SEHNR and CDR2 is FQNEAQ (reference sequence). CDR3 sequence (DNA): TGTGCCAGCAGCTTGGACCGTGCGAATCAGCCCCAGCATTTT. This translates into CASSLDRANQPQHF. The entire variable domain, with the rest obtained from reference TRBV7-9 and TRBJ1-5, is as follows: DTGVSQNPRHKITKRGQNVTFRCDPISEHNRLYWYRQTLGQGPEFLTYFQNEAQLEKSRLLSDRFSAERPKGSFSTLEIQRTEQGDSAMYLCASSLDRANQPQHFGDGTRLSIL.